The rows below give T cell receptor beta chains drawn from one sample of a study of T cell responses to AZD1222 COVID-19 vaccine. Data came from immunoSEQ multiplex PCR; TCRdb stores just in-frame clones and leaves some out. The table shows 140,000 to 150,000 clones, with roughly 86% occurring only once. Sequencing used peripheral blood, obtained 28 days after the second dose of the MenACWY control vaccine. The source of these receptors is an adult who received the MenACWY meningococcal vaccine as a control. Each CDR3 is given without its conserved first and last residue. Fields, in order: D gene, V gene, CDR3 protein. A D gene is named only where the DNA matches it firmly.

>.|TRBV7-3
ASSLGAGTYNEQF
>.|TRBV11-2
ASARAGTMNTEAF
>.|TRBV30
ASDAPGVPDTQY
>.|TRBV7-9
ASSSDRWNSPLH
>.|TRBV7-2
ASSPGPSMNTEAF
>.|TRBV5-1
ASSLVGGNKNEQY
>TRBD2|TRBV7-8
ASLGGAANNEQF
>.|TRBV19
ASSSDSYNSPLH
>.|TRBV5-4
ASSLGGSRQVD
>.|TRBV7-8
ASSLVESNQPQH
>TRBD1|TRBV19
ASSLGQGVYEQY
>TRBD1|TRBV4-1
ASSHPGQGDHEQY
>.|TRBV12-3/TRBV12-4
ASSFRDGNEQY
>.|TRBV28
ASSFEGNEQF
>.|TRBV18
ASSPRGPYEQY
>.|TRBV10-3
AIGQSRESQPQH
>.|TRBV12-3/TRBV12-4
ASSPPGSYEQY
>.|TRBV5-1
ASSLITDSYEQY
>TRBD1|TRBV2
ASSGDSSYEQY
>.|TRBV7-2
ASSLGGGWDEQY
>TRBD2|TRBV14
ASSIILAGVTDTQY
>.|TRBV7-2
ASSPQGTANQPQH
>.|TRBV4-3
ASSQAPTSGANVLT
>TRBD1|TRBV10-3
AISEGNPGQSYNEQF
>.|TRBV28
ASTSVGGYNEQF